The rows below give T cell receptor beta chains drawn from one sample of a study of OX40 agonist ivuxolimab in advanced cancers. Using immunoSEQ multiplex PCR, the repertoire was profiled, and TCRdb retains in-frame clones only, with some absent. The sample lists 70,000 to 95,000 clones; 90% to 95% were seen once. Here the sequenced sample was CD4+ or CD8+ T cells sorted from blood, taken in a trial of the OX40 agonist ivuxolimab. These TCRs come from an adult with an advanced solid tumor such as melanoma, head and neck, liver or kidney cancer. The CDR3 runs from the conserved cysteine through the conserved F or W. Each record gives: V gene, D gene, J gene, clone size, CDR3 protein, CDR3 DNA. The D gene is left open where the match is weak. Only some rows state a clone size, as once, few, many or a class for expanded clones.

>TRBV6-5|.|TRBJ1-2|once
CASRTTGYGYTF
TGTGCCAGCAGAACCACAGGATATGGCTACACCTTC
>TRBV18|.|TRBJ2-7|.
CASSPGTHAQVTWHF
TGTGCCAGCTCACCCGGGACCCACGCGCAAGTCACCTGGCACTTC
>TRBV4-2|.|TRBJ2-7|.
CASSQDTLLSGISYEQYF
TGTGCCAGCAGCCAAGACACCCTCTTAAGCGGTATCTCCTACGAGCAGTACTTC
>TRBV5-1|TRBD1|TRBJ1-3|.
CASRGGPGGPGNTIYF
TGCGCCAGTCGGGGGGGCCCAGGGGGCCCTGGAAACACCATATATTTT
>TRBV2|TRBD2|TRBJ2-7|.
CASSELTSGDEQYF
TGTGCCAGCAGTGAATTGACTAGCGGGGACGAGCAGTACTTC
>TRBV5-6|TRBD2|TRBJ2-5|.
CASSSGLAGAGRQETQYF
TGTGCCAGCAGCTCTGGACTAGCGGGAGCGGGGCGACAAGAGACCCAGTACTTC
>TRBV6-6|TRBD2|TRBJ2-7|.
CASISSGSYEQYF
TGTGCCAGCATCTCGAGCGGGAGCTACGAGCAGTACTTC
>TRBV4-2|.|TRBJ2-6|.
CASSQVDRGGGANVLTF
TGTGCCAGCAGCCAAGTGGATCGGGGAGGTGGGGCCAACGTCCTGACTTTC
>TRBV6-1|.|TRBJ2-4|.
CASSELWGAKNIQYF
TGTGCCAGCAGTGAACTTTGGGGGGCCAAAAACATTCAGTACTTC
>TRBV11-1|.|TRBJ2-7|few
CASSLGGNSYEQYF
TGTGCCAGCAGCTTAGGCGGAAACTCCTACGAGCAGTACTTC
>TRBV30|TRBD1|TRBJ1-1|.
CAWSATGTGATEAFF
TGTGCCTGGAGTGCGACCGGGACAGGGGCCACTGAAGCTTTCTTT
>TRBV5-1|.|TRBJ2-1|.
CASRTAYNEQFF
TGCGCCAGCCGGACAGCCTACAATGAGCAGTTCTTC
>TRBV6-1|.|TRBJ2-6|.
CASSEGGSGANVLTF
TGTGCCAGCAGTGAAGGGGGGTCTGGGGCCAACGTCCTGACTTTC
>TRBV18|TRBD1|TRBJ1-2|.
CASSRDRVLSGYTF
TGTGCCAGCTCACGGGACAGGGTCTTATCTGGCTACACCTTC
>TRBV11-3|.|TRBJ2-3|.
CASSEGGTDTQYF
TGTGCCAGCAGTGAAGGGGGGACAGATACGCAGTATTTT
>TRBV19|.|TRBJ2-1|.
CASSPGDSREQFF
TGTGCCAGTAGCCCAGGCGACTCGAGGGAGCAGTTCTTC
>TRBV5-4|.|TRBJ1-2|.
CASSLQDDYGYTF
TGTGCCAGCAGCTTGCAGGATGACTATGGCTACACCTTC
>TRBV9|.|TRBJ2-1|.
CASSVATSNEQFF
TGTGCCAGCAGCGTAGCTACCAGCAATGAGCAGTTCTTC
>TRBV5-4|TRBD2|TRBJ2-3|.
CASSAAVAGGADTQYF
TGTGCCAGCAGCGCTGCTGTAGCGGGGGGTGCAGATACGCAGTATTTT
>TRBV11-2|TRBD2|TRBJ2-5|.
CASSFPISGSGETQYF
TGTGCCAGCAGCTTCCCCATCAGCGGGAGCGGTGAGACCCAGTACTTC
>TRBV4-3|.|TRBJ2-3|.
CASSQDFTDTQYF
TGCGCCAGCAGCCAGGATTTCACAGATACGCAGTATTTT
>TRBV14|.|TRBJ1-1|few
CASSPNGFEAFF
TGTGCCAGCAGCCCGAACGGGTTTGAAGCTTTCTTT
>TRBV5-1|.|TRBJ2-1|.
CASSMLGFEQFF
TGCGCCAGCTCGATGCTGGGTTTTGAGCAGTTCTTC
>TRBV7-9|.|TRBJ2-5|once
CASSLHQETQYF
TGTGCCAGCAGCCTGCACCAAGAGACCCAGTACTTC
>TRBV5-1|.|TRBJ2-1|few
CASSLRRSSYNEQFF
TGCGCCAGCAGCTTGCGGCGGAGCTCCTACAATGAGCAGTTCTTC
>TRBV6-5|.|TRBJ2-1|once
CASNPGRGLNEQFF
TGTGCCAGCAATCCAGGGAGGGGGTTGAATGAGCAGTTCTTC
>TRBV7-2|TRBD1|TRBJ2-7|.
CASSSVGQGSYEQYF
TGTGCCAGCAGCTCGGTGGGACAGGGATCCTACGAGCAGTACTTC
>TRBV11-3|TRBD1|TRBJ2-5|once
CASSLHRGQETQYF
TGTGCCAGCAGCTTGCACAGGGGGCAAGAGACCCAGTACTTC
>TRBV28|.|TRBJ2-7|.
CASSPTAYEQYF
TGTGCCAGCAGTCCGACAGCATACGAGCAGTACTTC
>TRBV6-5|.|TRBJ2-5|.
CASRKTGRVETQYF
TGTGCCAGCAGAAAAACAGGGCGCGTGGAGACCCAGTACTTC
>TRBV28|TRBD2|TRBJ2-7|.
CASSQVGGRTWEQYF
TGTGCCAGCAGCCAAGTTGGCGGGAGAACGTGGGAGCAGTACTTC
>TRBV27|TRBD1|TRBJ1-5|once
CASSETGTGPQSQHF
TGTGCCAGCAGCGAAACCGGGACAGGGCCCCAGTCCCAGCATTTT
>TRBV20-1|.|TRBJ2-5|.
CSAQIMETQYF
TGCAGTGCTCAAATAATGGAGACCCAGTACTTC